Listed here are 30 T cell receptor beta chains from one sample, sequenced in a study of CD8+ T cells in alopecia areata. The authors extracted RNA and reverse transcribed it into cDNA as the sequencing template. Clones were sequenced by immunoSEQ multiplex PCR, and TCRdb holds only the in-frame ones, with some missing. The data show 200,000 to 300,000 clones, with none appearing a single time. Pooled cutaneous lymph node cells were sorted using CD4, CD8alpha, NKG2D, NKG2ACE and other markers. Sequencing was done on a sample of CD4+ T cells sorted from a lymph node. These TCRs come from a C3H/HeJ mouse with alopecia areata. These mice share the MHC haplotype H2-k.

This clone has just a few counts. Mouse gene names and germline throughout. CDR3 bases read: TGTGCTAGCAGTAGGGGGGACTGGAGTCAAAAC. Residues: CASSRGDWSQN. The whole CDR3 region reads CASSRGDWSQNTLYF. The V call is TRBV17, the J call TRBJ2-4; 8 bases line up with TRBD2. The observed sequence ends 4 residues before the CDR3 terminus, with the missing tail filled in from the germline J gene. This CDR3 has 15 residues. V shed 3 bases and J 0 bases; nucleotides not matched to a gene: 2. From germline, CDR1 is MNHDT and CDR2 YYDKIL.

To note about this clone: Gene names and germline match the mouse. The CDR3 loop is CASSLDWGGDTGQLYF. The CDR3 bases that were read are TGTGCCAGCAGTCTCGACTGGGGGGGGGACACCGGG. The chain recombines TRBV13-1 with TRBJ2-2; 11 nucleotides match TRBD2. The sequence runs out 4 residues before the end of the CDR3; the remainder is reconstructed from the germline J gene. The germline V gene encodes CDR1 NSHNY and CDR2 SYGAGN. With 4 bases clipped from V and 3 bases from J, the junction kept 5 bases outside the gene matches. CDR3 length: 16 residues.

About this clone itself: The listed genes are named as in mouse. The read is 4 residues too short to cover the CDR3 end, so that end is filled in from the germline J gene. V and J are TRBV13-1 and TRBJ1-2; 7 nucleotides match TRBD1. V was clipped by 7 bases and J by 0 bases; unmatched bases: 9. The CDR3 runs 15 residues. Germline CDR1 NSHNY, CDR2 SYGAGN. The CDR3 loop reads CASAPSGTANSDYTF. CDR3 bases read: TGTGCCAGCGCCCCTTCCGGGACAGCAAACTCC.

This clone was observed a few times. Genes here carry mouse names. The read is 4 residues too short to cover the CDR3 end, so that end is filled in from the germline J gene. The same CDR3 is also encoded by other DNA sequences in this sample. The J gene is TRBJ2-5, the V gene TRBV17; TRBD2 aligns across 9 bases. The CDR3 extends over 13 amino acids. The V gene's germline CDR1 is MNHDT and CDR2 YYDKIL. The sequenced CDR3 bases are TGTGCTAGCAGCAGACTGGGGGCCGAC. Translated, it gives CASSRLGAD. The whole CDR3 protein is CASSRLGADTQYF.

Of note for this clone: Gene and germline names: mouse. The sequence runs out 4 residues before the end of the CDR3; the remainder is reconstructed from the germline J gene. The genes are TRBV13-3 and TRBJ2-3, with D maybe TRBD2 (5 bases). The germline V gene encodes CDR1 NNHDY and CDR2 SYVADS. Trimming left V 4 bases short and J 0 bases short, with 9 bases between. The CDR3 spans 14 residues. CDR3 DNA, as far as it was read: TGTGCCAGCAGTACACGGACTAGTGCAGAA. Its translation is CASSTRTSAE. The full-length CDR3 reads as CASSTRTSAETLYF.

Only a few counts were recorded for this clone. The gene names given are mouse names. The CDR3 goes on 4 residues after the read ends, and that part is filled in from the germline J gene. The chain links TRBV5 to TRBJ2-5; TRBD2 might be the D (5 bases). CDR1 and CDR2 (germline): LGHNA, YNLKQL (reference sequence). This CDR3 is 12 amino acids long. The CDR3 region is CASSPSGDTQYF. The part of the CDR3 DNA that was read is TGTGCCAGCAGCCCCTCTGGGGAC.

Worth noting for this clone: Gene names and germline match the mouse. The sequenced fragment ends 4 residues before the CDR3 boundary, so the rest is inferred from the germline J gene. This specimen includes other DNA sequences encoding the same CDR3. This chain links TRBV17 with TRBJ2-3, with 9 bases identical to TRBD2. Losses at the gene ends were 0 bases for V and 1 base for J; bases not matched to a gene: 2. CDR3 size: 16 residues. Germline assignment: CDR1 MNHDT and CDR2 YYDKIL. Partial CDR3 DNA: TGTGCTAGCAGTAGAGACTGGGGGGGTCGTGCAGAA. Protein: CASSRDWGGRAE. The complete CDR3 sequence is CASSRDWGGRAETLYF.

This clone was recorded many times. The genes and germline here are from mouse. The CDR3 end lies 3 residues beyond the end of the read and is filled in from the germline J gene. This sequence joins TRBV1 and TRBJ1-6, with D maybe TRBD1 (5 bases). TRBJ1-6 is sorted into the ORF group, with uncertain function. V was pared by 3 bases and J by 10 bases, with 10 bases between. The CDR3 sequence is 13 residues long. Germline V gives CDR1 NSQYPW, CDR2 LRSPGD (reference sequence). CDR3 residues: CTCSAGGVSPLYF. The sequenced CDR3 bases are TGCACCTGCAGTGCGGGAGGGGTGTCGCCC.

The table lists this clone with a few counts. The listed genes are named as in mouse. CDR3 DNA, as far as it was read: TGTGCCTGGAGGTCTAGTGCAGAA. Protein sequence: CAWRSSAE. The full-length CDR3 reads as CAWRSSAETLYF. The genes are TRBV31 and TRBJ2-3; no reliable D call. From the germline J gene comes the end of the CDR3, since the read stops 4 residues before it. The germline V gene encodes CDR1 GKSSPN and CDR2 SITVG. V lost 3 bases to trimming and J lost 0 bases, with 4 bases between them. The CDR3 totals 12 residues.

This clone showed up many times. The germline and genes are mouse ones. The read ends 4 residues early relative to the CDR3; the germline J gene fills the gap. The V and J genes are TRBV17 and TRBJ2-2; maybe TRBD2 (5 bases). Trimming removed 4 bases from V and 2 bases from J, with 8 bases in between. Germline CDR1 reads MNHDT; CDR2 reads YYDKIL. This CDR3 region has 14 residues. This CDR3 reads CASSMGRNTGQLYF. CDR3 bases read: TGTGCTAGCAGTATGGGGAGGAACACCGGG. Together with reference TRBV17 and TRBJ2-2, the CDR3 gives the full variable domain: DTTVKQNPRYKLARVGKPVNLICSQTMNHDTMYWYQKKPNQAPKLLLFYYDKILNREADTFEKFQSSRPNNSFCSLYIGSAGLEYSAMYLCASSMGRNTGQLYFGEGSKLTVL.

As concerns this clone: The gene symbols are mouse symbols. Read data end 4 residues before the CDR3 end; the end is taken from the germline J gene. J is TRBJ2-2 and V is TRBV13-3, with D possibly matching TRBD1 (6 bases). The V gene's germline CDR1 is NNHDY and CDR2 SYVADS. The germline V and J ends were trimmed by 6 bases and 1 base, with 16 bases remaining between them. CDR3 length equals 16 residues. CDR3 DNA, as far as it was read: TGTGCCAGCAATCCAACAGGGCGTGGAAACACCGGG. It yields the protein CASNPTGRGNTG. The whole CDR3 region reads CASNPTGRGNTGQLYF.

With respect to this clone: Here the gene names and germline are mouse. Sequencing ends 4 residues short of the CDR3 end; the germline J gene provides the rest. The chain couples TRBV1 to TRBJ2-3; TRBD1 might be the D (6 bases). From germline, CDR1 is NSQYPW and CDR2 LRSPGD (reference sequence). The CDR3 runs to 14 residues. V was trimmed by 3 bases and J by 1 base, leaving 8 bases between them. CDR3 bases read: TGCACCTGCAGTGCCCACAGGGGTGCAGAA. Translated: CTCSAHRGAE. The whole CDR3 protein reads CTCSAHRGAETLYF.

As concerns this clone: Each gene name is a mouse one. The read terminates 4 residues before the CDR3 end, so the remaining end is supplied by the germline J gene. The rearrangement uses TRBV1 and TRBJ1-1, with D tentatively TRBD1 (5 bases). V was clipped by 4 bases and J by 0 bases, with 9 bases between them. Germline V gene lookup returns CDR1 NSQYPW and CDR2 LRSPGD (reference sequence). The CDR3 loop spans 14 amino acids. The sequenced CDR3 bases are TGCACCTGCAGTGGCAGGGTTGCAAACACA. Translation gives CTCSGRVANT. The whole CDR3 sequence is CTCSGRVANTEVFF.

Worth noting for this clone: Gene names are mouse gene names. The CDR3 is cut off 4 residues early in the read; its end comes from the germline J gene. J is TRBJ2-1 and V is TRBV5, with 8 positions matching TRBD2. Germline-derived CDR1 and CDR2 are LGHNA and YNLKQL (reference sequence). The CDR3 length is 15 residues. Losses at the gene ends were 1 base for V and 3 bases for J; bases not matched to a gene: 2. CDR3 DNA, as far as it was read: TGTGCCAGCAGCCAAGCTGGGGGGTTCTATGCT. Translated, it gives CASSQAGGFYA. The complete CDR3 reads CASSQAGGFYAEQFF.

Turning to this clone: The genes and germline here are from mouse. The CDR3 end is not reached by the read, which stops 3 residues before it; the germline J gene fills it in. The chain couples TRBV1 to TRBJ1-6; 11 positions match TRBD1. TRBJ1-6 is an ORF for which the function is uncertain. CDR3 length: 17 amino acids. Germline loops: CDR1 NSQYPW, CDR2 LRSPGD (reference sequence). After removal of 3 bases from V and 2 bases from J, the junction contained 3 bases not matched to a gene. CDR3 DNA (partial): TGCACCTGCAGTGCCCGGGACAGGGGGACCTATAATTCGCCC. Translation: CTCSARDRGTYNSP. The full CDR3 is CTCSARDRGTYNSPLYF.

This clone was counted between two and nine times. Each gene name is a mouse one. The sequenced fragment ends 4 residues before the CDR3 boundary, so the rest is inferred from the germline J gene. The V gene is TRBV13-1, the J gene TRBJ2-2; the match to TRBD1 covers 8 bases. V trimming: 5 bases; J trimming: 5 bases; junction bases outside the gene matches: 5. This CDR3 contains 14 residues. From germline, CDR1 is NSHNY and CDR2 SYGAGN. The CDR3 here is CASSSGGRTGQLYF. The covered CDR3 bases are TGTGCCAGCAGCTCAGGGGGCAGGACCGGG.

Turning to this clone: The germline and genes are mouse ones. The read terminates 4 residues ahead of where the CDR3 ends, so the germline J gene completes it. Other DNA sequences in the same sample also yield this CDR3. V is TRBV1 and J is TRBJ2-4; D possibly corresponds to TRBD2 (6 bases). In germline, CDR1 is NSQYPW, CDR2 LRSPGD (reference sequence). The CDR3 covers 13 residues. Partial CDR3 DNA: TGCACCTGCAGTGCAGATTGGGGGAAC. Encoded protein: CTCSADWGN. The complete CDR3 reads CTCSADWGNTLYF. The full variable domain, in which reference TRBV1 and TRBJ2-4 provide the parts outside the CDR3, is VTLLEQNPRWRLVPRGQAVNLRCILKNSQYPWMSWYQQDLQKQLQWLFTLRSPGDKEVKSLPGADYLATRVTDTELRLQVANMSQGRTLYCTCSADWGNTLYFGAGTRLSVL.

This clone came up a few times. Gene names are mouse gene names. Other nucleotide sequences from this sample produce the same CDR3. The sequenced CDR3 bases are TGCACCTGCAGTGCGGCAGGGAGCTCCTAT. This codes for CTCSAAGSSY. The full CDR3 protein is CTCSAAGSSYEQYF. The chain joins TRBV1 to TRBJ2-7; tentative D call: TRBD1 (5 bases). Read coverage stops 4 residues before the CDR3 terminus; the germline J gene supplies the remainder. The CDR3 runs 14 residues. The V and J ends lost 3 bases and 0 bases respectively, with 9 bases between them. Germline V gives CDR1 NSQYPW, CDR2 LRSPGD (reference sequence).

This clone occurred a few times. A much larger clone differs by one base, so this may be a read error. Genes and germline are mouse. The sequenced fragment ends 4 residues before the CDR3 boundary, so the rest is inferred from the germline J gene. V and J are TRBV19 and TRBJ2-7; D perhaps matches TRBD1 (5 bases). CDR1 and CDR2 (germline): FNHDT, SITEND (reference sequence). V lost 4 bases, J lost 0 bases, and 5 bases lay in between. CDR3 length equals 12 residues. The CDR3 DNA, read in part, is TGTGCCAGCAGTGACAGCTCCTAT. It translates to CASSDSSY. The entire CDR3 protein reads CASSDSSYEQYF.

About this clone itself: The listed genes are named as in mouse. The read ends 4 residues shy of where the CDR3 ends; the end is completed using the germline J gene. V is TRBV1 and J is TRBJ2-2, with a tentative D call TRBD1 (5 bases). Deletions cut 0 bases from V and 1 base from J, with 9 bases between. Germline CDR1 is NSQYPW and CDR2 is LRSPGD (reference sequence). This CDR3 region has 16 residues. The CDR3 sequence: CTCSADRQGNTGQLYF. CDR3 DNA (partial): TGCACCTGCAGTGCAGATCGCCAGGGAAACACCGGG.

Of note for this clone: Gene and germline names: mouse. The read terminates 4 residues ahead of where the CDR3 ends, so the germline J gene completes it. The V gene is TRBV13-1, the J gene TRBJ2-4, with D possibly being TRBD2 (6 bases). Germline loops: CDR1 NSHNY, CDR2 SYGAGN. This CDR3 has 14 residues. The CDR3 protein is CASSDSGVENTLYF. CDR3 DNA, as far as it was read: TGTGCCAGCAGTGACTCTGGGGTGGAAAAC.

In this sample, this clone turned up a few times. Genes and germline are mouse. The covered CDR3 bases are TGTGCCAGCAGTGAACAGGGACACCCAAACTCC. Residues: CASSEQGHPNS. The CDR3 as a whole reads CASSEQGHPNSDYTF. The chain combines TRBV13-3 with TRBJ1-2; a possible D gene is TRBD1 (6 bases). The sequenced fragment ends 4 residues before the CDR3 boundary, so the rest is inferred from the germline J gene. Germline lookup yields CDR1 NNHDY and CDR2 SYVADS. This CDR3 is built from 15 residues. Trimming pared 2 bases from V and 0 bases from J, leaving 11 bases between.

Of note for this clone: Mouse names are used for the genes. The DNA ends 4 residues before the CDR3 does, and the rest of the CDR3 is filled in from the germline J gene. This chain joins TRBV31 and TRBJ1-2; D may be TRBD1 (6 bases). Germline-derived CDR1 and CDR2 are GKSSPN and SITVG. The CDR3 length is 12 residues. Incomplete CDR3 DNA: TGTGCCTGGATTGGGGGGGCGCGC. Translated: CAWIGGAR. The full CDR3 protein reads CAWIGGARDYTF. The full variable domain, in which reference TRBV31 and TRBJ1-2 provide the parts outside the CDR3, is AQTIHQWPVAEIKAVGSPLSLGCTIKGKSSPNLYWYWQATGGTLQQLFYSITVGQVESVVQLNLSASRPKDDQFILSTEKLLLSHSGFYLCAWIGGARDYTFGSGTRLLVI.

A few counts support this clone. Genes here carry mouse names. The part of the CDR3 DNA that was read is TGTGCCAGCAGTTTTGGACAGCTTAACCAAGAC. This sequence encodes CASSFGQLNQD. The full-length CDR3 reads as CASSFGQLNQDTQYF. The rearrangement joins TRBV14 to TRBJ2-5, with D maybe TRBD1 (6 bases). The read falls 4 residues short of the CDR3 end, and the missing part is taken from the germline J gene. The CDR3 totals 15 residues. V lost 2 bases to trimming and J lost 0 bases, with 10 bases between them. Germline assignment: CDR1 SGHDT and CDR2 FRDEAV.

Regarding this clone: Genes and germline are mouse. The CDR3 end falls 4 residues outside the read, so it is completed with the germline J gene. The J gene is TRBJ1-1, the V gene TRBV5; TRBD1 matches 8 bases. CDR1 and CDR2 (germline): LGHNA, YNLKQL (reference sequence). J was trimmed by 3 bases and V by 0 bases; bases with no gene match: 6. The CDR3 loop spans 16 amino acids. The sequenced CDR3 bases are TGTGCCAGCAGCCAAGAGGGCAGGGGGCGGGACACA. Translating gives CASSQEGRGRDT. The whole CDR3 sequence reads CASSQEGRGRDTEVFF.

About this clone: Gene names and germline match the mouse. The read ends 4 residues before the CDR3 terminus; that terminus is restored from the germline J gene. Distinct nucleotide sequences in the sample also encode this CDR3. The chain couples TRBV19 to TRBJ2-4; the match to TRBD1 covers 8 bases. Germline trimming cut 3 bases from V and 3 bases from J; bases unmatched to any gene: 0. The V gene's germline CDR1 is FNHDT and CDR2 SITEND (reference sequence). The CDR3 has 13 amino acids. CDR3 DNA (partial): TGTGCCAGCAGTACAGGGGGCCAAAAC. It encodes CASSTGGQN. The whole CDR3 protein is CASSTGGQNTLYF.

This clone turned up a few times. Gene names and germline match the mouse. The CDR3 end lies 4 residues beyond the end of the read and is filled in from the germline J gene. The same CDR3 can be traced to other DNA sequences in this sample. The gene calls are TRBV12-1 and TRBJ2-1; 7 bases map to TRBD2. This CDR3 contains 15 residues. With V trimmed by 0 bases and J by 1 base, 2 bases remained unmatched. Looked up from germline, CDR1 is SGHSN and CDR2 is HYEKVE. The CDR3 sequence: CASSLGGGNYAEQFF. CDR3 DNA (partial): TGTGCCAGCTCTCTCGGGGGGGGGAACTATGCT. Combining the CDR3 with reference TRBV12-1 and TRBJ2-1 gives the whole variable domain DSGVVQSPRHIIKEKGGRSVLTCIPISGHSNVVWYQQTLGKELKFLIQHYEKVERDKGFLPSRFSVQQFDDYHSEMNMSALELEDSAMYFCASSLGGGNYAEQFFGPGTRLTVL.

This clone was recorded a few times. Gene names are mouse gene names. The CDR3 goes on 4 residues after the read ends, and that part is filled in from the germline J gene. This specimen includes other DNA sequences encoding the same CDR3. The gene calls are TRBV13-3 and TRBJ2-3, with D perhaps matching TRBD2 (7 bases). Germline CDR1 and CDR2: NNHDY and SYVADS. This CDR3 region has 15 residues. With 2 bases removed from V and 0 bases from J, the gap between germline ends came to 10 bases. The CDR3 DNA, read in part, is TGTGCCAGCAGTGAACGGGGGGCGAGTGCAGAA. Protein: CASSERGASAE. The complete CDR3 reads CASSERGASAETLYF.

This clone was seen ten or more times. Genes and germline come from the mouse. The CDR3 end is not reached by the read, which stops 4 residues before it; the germline J gene fills it in. Additional DNA sequences in this sample encode the identical CDR3. V gene TRBV19 combines with J gene TRBJ2-3; 7 positions match TRBD1. V lost 3 bases, J lost 0 bases, and 1 base stayed unmatched. The CDR3 loop spans 14 amino acids. Germline CDR1 FNHDT, CDR2 SITEND (reference sequence). The CDR3 reads CASSKQGSAETLYF. The part of the CDR3 DNA that was read is TGTGCCAGCAGTAAACAGGGGAGTGCAGAA.

This clone was seen more than once but under ten times. Genes and germline are mouse. Coverage ceases 4 residues before the CDR3 finishes, and the germline J gene fills in the end. Other DNA sequences in this specimen translate into the identical CDR3. The rearrangement joins TRBV19 to TRBJ2-7, with 8 bases aligning to TRBD1. This CDR3 contains 13 residues. CDR1 FNHDT and CDR2 SITEND come from the germline V gene (reference sequence). Unmatched junction bases numbered 1, after V lost 5 bases and J lost 0 bases. The CDR3 region is CASRTGVSYEQYF. The DNA read from the CDR3 is TGTGCCAGCAGGACAGGGGTCTCCTAT.